This T cell receptor beta chain is drawn from a study of blood T cell repertoires in COVID-19. Data came from immunoSEQ multiplex PCR; TCRdb stores just in-frame clones and leaves some out. Of roughly 100,000 clones listed, about 88% are singletons. From germline, CDR1 is MNHEY and CDR2 SMNVEV (reference sequence). Trimming removed 6 bases at V and 0 bases at J, with 7 bases between. This CDR3 is built from 13 residues. The chain carries TRBV27 and TRBJ2-3; D is perhaps TRBD2 (5 bases). The sample consisted of peripheral blood. The clonotype comes from a human donor in a cohort sampled during active COVID-19. The CDR3 is CASRTGSTDTQYF. CDR3 coding DNA: TGTGCCAGCAGGACGGGAAGCACAGATACGCAGTATTTT.